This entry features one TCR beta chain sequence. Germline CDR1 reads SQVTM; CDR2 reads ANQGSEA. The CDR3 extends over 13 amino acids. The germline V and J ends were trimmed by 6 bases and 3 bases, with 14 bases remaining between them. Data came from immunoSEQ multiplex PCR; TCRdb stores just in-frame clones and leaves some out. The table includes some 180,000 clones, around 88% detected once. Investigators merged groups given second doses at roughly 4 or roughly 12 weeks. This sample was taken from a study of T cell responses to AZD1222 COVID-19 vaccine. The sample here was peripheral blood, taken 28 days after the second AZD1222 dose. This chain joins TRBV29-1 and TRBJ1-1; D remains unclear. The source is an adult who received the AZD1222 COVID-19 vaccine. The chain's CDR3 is CSVAGRGYTEAFF. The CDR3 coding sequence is TGCAGCGTCGCCGGGCGGGGATACACTGAAGCTTTCTTT.